The sequence of this T cell receptor (beta chain) was determined in a study of early T cells in non-severe SARS-CoV-2 infection. Study summary: The chains were unpaired, and the sequenced material was bulk RNA from unsorted whole blood.

Each CDR3 protein is one row after TCRdb ran MiXCR on the 5' RACE reads. The profile shows 70,000 to 75,000 distinct CDR3 sequences, roughly an eighth of them singletons. Germline-derived CDR1 and CDR2 are SQVTM and ANQGSEA. Trimming removed 5 bases at V and 0 bases at J, with 14 bases between. CDR3 length: 14 residues. Specimen: whole blood. The TCR comes from an adult who was a healthcare worker with PCR-confirmed SARS-CoV-2 infection or an uninfected control (not recorded which). The chain carries TRBV29-1 and TRBJ2-7; perhaps TRBD2 as D (6 bases). CDR3 in DNA: TGCAGCGTTAAGGGCGGGACCTTCTCCTACGAGCAGTACTTC. This gives the protein CSVKGGTFSYEQYF.